This T cell receptor (beta chain) was observed in a study of cytomegalovirus exposure and HLA in healthy donors. Across the study: Drawn from HLA-typed donors, tens of millions of unique TCRs were held in an early data release. Study results and caveats: The listing of approximately 160 TCR beta chains classed them as cytomegalovirus-associated.

Nominally healthy donors were sampled, though unrecorded immune exposures were likely. The CDR3 consists of 13 residues. The germline V gene has CDR1 ENHRY and CDR2 SYGVKD. V was trimmed by 4 bases and J by 5 bases, leaving 11 bases between them. About this clone itself: Its antigen is unidentified.

Primers included in the PCR were 60 Vbeta and 13 Jbeta primers. TCRdb keeps only in-frame clones here, not all; method: immunoSEQ multiplex PCR. This sample's table reports some 130,000 clones. The TCR originated in a woman aged 40 to 50 in good health and CMV-seronegative. Sequencing input: PBMCs. This chain joins TRBV10-3 and TRBJ1-1; D uncertain. CDR3 sequence (DNA): TGTGCCATCAGTGTAGCGGGGATGACTGAAGCTTTCTTT. Amino acids: CAISVAGMTEAFF.